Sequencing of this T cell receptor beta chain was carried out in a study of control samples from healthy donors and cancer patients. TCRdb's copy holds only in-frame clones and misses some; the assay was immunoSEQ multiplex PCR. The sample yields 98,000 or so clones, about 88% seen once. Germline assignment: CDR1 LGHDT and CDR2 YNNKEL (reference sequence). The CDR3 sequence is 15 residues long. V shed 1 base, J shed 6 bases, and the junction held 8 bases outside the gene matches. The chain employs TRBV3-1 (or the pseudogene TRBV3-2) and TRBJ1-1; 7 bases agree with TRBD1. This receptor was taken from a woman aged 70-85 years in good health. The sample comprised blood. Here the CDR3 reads CASSQANEGAAEAFF. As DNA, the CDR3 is TGTGCCAGCAGCCAAGCCAACGAGGGGGCGGCTGAAGCTTTCTTT.